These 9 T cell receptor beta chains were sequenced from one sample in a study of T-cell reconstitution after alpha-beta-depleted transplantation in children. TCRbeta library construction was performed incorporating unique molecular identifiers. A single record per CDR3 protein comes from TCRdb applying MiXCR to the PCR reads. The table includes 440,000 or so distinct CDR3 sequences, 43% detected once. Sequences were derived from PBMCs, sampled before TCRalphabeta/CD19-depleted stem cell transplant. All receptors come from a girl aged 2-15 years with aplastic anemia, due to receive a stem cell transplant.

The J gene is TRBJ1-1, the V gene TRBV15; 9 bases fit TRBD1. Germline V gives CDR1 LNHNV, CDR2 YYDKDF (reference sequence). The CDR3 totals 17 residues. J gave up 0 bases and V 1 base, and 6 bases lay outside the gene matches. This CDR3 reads CATSRVWGQGLNTEAFF. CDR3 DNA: TGTGCCACCAGCAGAGTTTGGGGACAGGGCTTGAACACTGAAGCTTTCTTT.

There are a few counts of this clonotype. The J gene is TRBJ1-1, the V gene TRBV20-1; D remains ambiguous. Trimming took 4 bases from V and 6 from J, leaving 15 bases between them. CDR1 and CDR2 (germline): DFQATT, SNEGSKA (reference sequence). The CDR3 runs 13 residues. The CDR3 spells CSAIGFGIPEAFF. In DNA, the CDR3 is TGCAGTGCTATCGGGTTCGGAATACCTGAAGCTTTCTTT.

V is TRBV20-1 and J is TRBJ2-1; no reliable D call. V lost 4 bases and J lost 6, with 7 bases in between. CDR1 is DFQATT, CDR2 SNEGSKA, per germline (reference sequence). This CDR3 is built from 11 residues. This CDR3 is CSATLLNEQFF. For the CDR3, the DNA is TGCAGTGCTACCCTCCTCAATGAGCAGTTCTTC.

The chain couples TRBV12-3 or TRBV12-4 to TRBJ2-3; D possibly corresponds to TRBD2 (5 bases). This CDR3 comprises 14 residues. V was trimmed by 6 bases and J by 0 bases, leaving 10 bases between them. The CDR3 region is CASRQRSSTDTQYF. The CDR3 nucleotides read TGTGCCAGCAGGCAGCGGTCTAGCACAGATACGCAGTATTTT.

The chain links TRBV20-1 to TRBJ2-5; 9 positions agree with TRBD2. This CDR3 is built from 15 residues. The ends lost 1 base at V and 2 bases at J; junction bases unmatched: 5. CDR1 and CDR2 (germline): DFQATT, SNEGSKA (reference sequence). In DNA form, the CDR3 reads TGCAGTGCTAGAGTAGCGGGGGTAAATCAAGAGACCCAGTACTTC. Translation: CSARVAGVNQETQYF.

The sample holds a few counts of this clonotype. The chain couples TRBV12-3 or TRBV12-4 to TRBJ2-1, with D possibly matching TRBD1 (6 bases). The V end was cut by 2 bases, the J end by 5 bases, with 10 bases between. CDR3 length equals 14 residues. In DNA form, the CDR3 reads TGTGCCAGCAGTTTATTGGACAGCAACAATGAGCAGTTCTTC. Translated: CASSLLDSNNEQFF.

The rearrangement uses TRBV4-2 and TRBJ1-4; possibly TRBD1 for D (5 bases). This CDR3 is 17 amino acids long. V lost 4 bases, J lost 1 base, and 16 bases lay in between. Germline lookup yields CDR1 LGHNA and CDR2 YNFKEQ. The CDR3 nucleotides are TGTGCCAGCAGCCTCAGGAGGGGTGGGGTAACTAATGAAAAACTGTTTTTT. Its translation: CASSLRRGGVTNEKLFF.

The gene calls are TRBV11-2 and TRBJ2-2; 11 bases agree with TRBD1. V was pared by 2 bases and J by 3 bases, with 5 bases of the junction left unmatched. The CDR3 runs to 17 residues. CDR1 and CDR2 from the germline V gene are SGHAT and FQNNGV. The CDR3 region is CASSLLGQGADTGELFF. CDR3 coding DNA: TGTGCCAGCAGCTTACTCGGACAGGGGGCCGACACCGGGGAGCTGTTTTTT.

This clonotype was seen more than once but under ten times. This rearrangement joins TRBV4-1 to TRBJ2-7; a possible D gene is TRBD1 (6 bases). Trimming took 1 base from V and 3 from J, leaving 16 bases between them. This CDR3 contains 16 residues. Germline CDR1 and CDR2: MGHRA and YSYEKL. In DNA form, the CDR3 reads TGCGCCAGCAGCCAAGTCAACGTGGGGGCCTACTACGAGCAGTACTTC. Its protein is CASSQVNVGAYYEQYF.